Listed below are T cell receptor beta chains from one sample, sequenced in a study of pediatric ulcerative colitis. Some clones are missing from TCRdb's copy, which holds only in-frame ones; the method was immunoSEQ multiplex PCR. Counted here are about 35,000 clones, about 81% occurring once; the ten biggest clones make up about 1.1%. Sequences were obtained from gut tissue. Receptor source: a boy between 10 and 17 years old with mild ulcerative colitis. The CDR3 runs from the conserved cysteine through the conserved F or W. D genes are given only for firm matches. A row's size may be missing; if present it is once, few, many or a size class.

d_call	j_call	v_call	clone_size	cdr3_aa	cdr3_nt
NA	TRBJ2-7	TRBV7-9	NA	CASSFYTLGSYEQYF	TGTGCCAGCAGCTTTTACACTCTGGGATCCTACGAGCAGTACTTC
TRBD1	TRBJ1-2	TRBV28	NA	CASRGNRGQIYGYTF	TGTGCCAGCAGGGGGAACAGGGGGCAAATCTATGGCTACACCTTC
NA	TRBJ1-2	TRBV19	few	CATLDRQDYTF	TGTGCCACCCTTGACAGGCAGGACTACACCTTC
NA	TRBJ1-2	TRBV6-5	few	CASSYHQIYGYTF	TGTGCCAGCAGTTACCACCAGATCTATGGCTACACCTTC
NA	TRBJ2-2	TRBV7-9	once	CASHKANTGELFF	TGTGCCAGCCACAAGGCCAACACCGGGGAGCTGTTTTTT
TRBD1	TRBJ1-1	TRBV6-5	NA	CASSRALDRAGEAFF	TGTGCCAGCAGTCGTGCATTAGACAGGGCGGGTGAAGCTTTCTTT
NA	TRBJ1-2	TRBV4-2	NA	CASSPQGERLGIYTF	TGTGCCAGCAGCCCCCAGGGTGAGAGGTTGGGGATTTACACCTTC
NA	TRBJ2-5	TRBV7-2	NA	CASSLAGRETQYF	TGTGCCAGCAGCTTAGCAGGGCGCGAGACCCAGTACTTC
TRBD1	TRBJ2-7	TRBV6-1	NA	CASRQPGQGPAEYF	TGTGCCAGCAGGCAACCGGGACAGGGCCCTGCGGAGTACTTC
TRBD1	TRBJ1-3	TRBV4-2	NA	CASSQDSDRNGNTIYF	TGTGCCAGCAGCCAAGATTCGGACAGGAATGGAAACACCATATATTTT
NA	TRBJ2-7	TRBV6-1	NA	CASSRSPWSYEQYF	TGTGCCAGCAGCCGATCCCCTTGGTCCTACGAGCAGTACTTC
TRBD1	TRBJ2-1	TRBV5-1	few	CASSSGTVFYNEQFF	TGCGCCAGCAGCTCCGGGACAGTTTTCTACAATGAGCAGTTCTTC
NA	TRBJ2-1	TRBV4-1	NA	CASSQMGGIGINEQFF	TGCGCCAGCAGCCAAATGGGGGGAATAGGTATCAATGAGCAGTTCTTC
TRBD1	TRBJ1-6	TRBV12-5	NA	CASGSGQGASPLHF	TGTGCTAGTGGTTCGGGACAGGGGGCTTCACCCCTCCACTTT
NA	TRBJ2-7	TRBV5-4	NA	CASSWNGLNGEQYF	TGTGCCAGCAGCTGGAACGGACTAAACGGCGAGCAGTACTTC
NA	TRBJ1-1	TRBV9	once	CASSPWGGANTEAFF	TGTGCCAGCAGCCCCTGGGGGGGGGCGAACACTGAAGCTTTCTTT
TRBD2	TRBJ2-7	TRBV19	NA	CASSFLAGGPVYEQYF	TGTGCCAGTAGTTTCCTAGCGGGGGGGCCTGTCTACGAGCAGTACTTC
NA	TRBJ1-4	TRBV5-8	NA	CASSGAAEKLFF	TGTGCCAGCAGCGGGGCGGCGGAAAAACTGTTTTTT
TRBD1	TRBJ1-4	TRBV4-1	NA	CASSQVGSARKGQSNEKLFF	TGCGCCAGCAGCCAAGTAGGGTCGGCGCGTAAGGGACAGTCTAATGAAAAACTGTTTTTT
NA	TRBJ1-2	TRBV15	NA	CATSRDRPLNYGYTF	TGTGCCACCAGCAGAGACAGGCCACTGAACTATGGCTACACCTTC
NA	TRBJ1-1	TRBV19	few	CASSIGPGPLGEAFF	TGTGCCAGTAGTATAGGCCCAGGACCTTTGGGTGAAGCTTTCTTT
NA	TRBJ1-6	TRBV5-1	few	CASSLEGRGDSPLHF	TGCGCCAGCAGCTTGGAAGGCAGGGGTGATTCACCCCTCCACTTT
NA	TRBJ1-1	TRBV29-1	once	CSVEDTLNTEAFF	TGCAGCGTTGAAGACACCCTGAACACTGAAGCTTTCTTT
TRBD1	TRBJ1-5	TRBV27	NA	CASSLQGADQPQHF	TGTGCCAGCAGTTTACAGGGGGCTGATCAGCCCCAGCATTTT
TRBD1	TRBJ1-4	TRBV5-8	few	CASSAWTGDEKLFF	TGTGCCAGCAGCGCCTGGACAGGGGATGAAAAACTGTTTTTT
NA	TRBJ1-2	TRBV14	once	CASSIWGLGGYTF	TGTGCCAGCAGCATATGGGGCTTAGGGGGCTACACCTTC
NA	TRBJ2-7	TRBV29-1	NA	CSVLDSSSSYEQYF	TGCAGCGTTTTAGACAGTTCGAGCTCCTACGAGCAGTACTTC
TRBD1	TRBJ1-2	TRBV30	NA	CAWSSSGQRHGGYTF	TGTGCCTGGAGTTCCTCGGGACAGCGCCACGGTGGCTACACCTTC
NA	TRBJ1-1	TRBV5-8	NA	CASSSLGGSTEAFF	TGTGCCAGCAGCTCCCTCGGGGGTTCCACTGAAGCTTTCTTT
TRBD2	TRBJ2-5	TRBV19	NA	CASSMTSVETQYF	TGTGCCAGTAGTATGACTAGCGTTGAGACCCAGTACTTC
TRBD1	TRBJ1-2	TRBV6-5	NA	CASRKPGQGAHGYTF	TGTGCCAGCAGAAAACCGGGACAGGGGGCGCATGGCTACACCTTC
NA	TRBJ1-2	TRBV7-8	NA	CASSLGGGSLNYGYTF	TGTGCCAGCAGCTTAGGGGGAGGGTCTCTCAACTATGGCTACACCTTC
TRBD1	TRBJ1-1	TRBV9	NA	CASSVQDRHTEAFF	TGTGCCAGCAGCGTTCAGGACAGGCACACTGAAGCTTTCTTT
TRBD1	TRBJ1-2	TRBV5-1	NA	CASSLSMVGTGAYGYTF	TGCGCCAGCAGCTTGTCCATGGTGGGGACAGGGGCATATGGCTACACCTTC
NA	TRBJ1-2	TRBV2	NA	CASRAMTGHYGYTF	TGTGCCAGCAGGGCCATGACAGGACACTATGGCTACACCTTC
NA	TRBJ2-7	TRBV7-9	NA	CASSPWTDYEQYF	TGTGCCAGCAGCCCTTGGACAGACTACGAGCAGTACTTC
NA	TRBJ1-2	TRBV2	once	CASSEALTDMVVGAFGYTF	TGTGCCAGCAGTGAGGCCCTGACGGACATGGTGGTAGGCGCTTTTGGCTACACCTTC
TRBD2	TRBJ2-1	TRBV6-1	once	CASSELAGGLYNEQFF	TGTGCCAGCAGTGAACTAGCGGGGGGGCTCTACAATGAGCAGTTCTTC
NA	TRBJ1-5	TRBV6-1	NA	CASSEHQFGDYSNQPQHF	TGTGCCAGCAGTGAACACCAGTTTGGGGATTATAGCAATCAGCCCCAGCATTTT
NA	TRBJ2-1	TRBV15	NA	CATSRGGWDHNEQFF	TGTGCCACCAGCAGAGGGGGTTGGGACCACAATGAGCAGTTCTTC
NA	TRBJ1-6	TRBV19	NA	CASSTNSPLHF	TGTGCCAGTAGTACGAATTCACCCCTCCACTTT
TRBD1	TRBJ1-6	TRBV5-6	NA	CASSFLQGDSPLHF	TGTGCCAGCAGCTTCTTGCAGGGGGACTCACCCCTCCACTTT
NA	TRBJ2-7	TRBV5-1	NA	CASSLVRGEQYF	TGCGCCAGCAGCTTGGTTCGTGGCGAGCAGTACTTC
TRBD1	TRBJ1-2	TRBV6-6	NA	CASSSNRGLAGYTF	TGTGCCAGCAGTTCTAACAGGGGGTTAGCTGGCTACACCTTC
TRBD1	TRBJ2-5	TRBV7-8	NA	CASSQTGNFEETQYF	TGTGCCAGCAGTCAGACAGGGAATTTCGAGGAGACCCAGTACTTC
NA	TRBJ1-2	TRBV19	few	CASSSSPRGYTF	TGTGCCAGTAGTTCTTCGCCGCGAGGCTACACCTTC
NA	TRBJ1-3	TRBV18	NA	CASSPPAQGLGNTIYF	TGTGCCAGCTCACCACCGGCACAGGGACTAGGAAACACCATATATTTT
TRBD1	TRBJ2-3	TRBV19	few	CASSLTGANTDTQYF	TGTGCCAGTAGTCTGACAGGGGCCAACACAGATACGCAGTATTTT
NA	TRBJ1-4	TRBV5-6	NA	CASSFSGRQYEKLFF	TGTGCCAGCAGCTTCTCGGGACGGCAATATGAAAAACTGTTTTTT